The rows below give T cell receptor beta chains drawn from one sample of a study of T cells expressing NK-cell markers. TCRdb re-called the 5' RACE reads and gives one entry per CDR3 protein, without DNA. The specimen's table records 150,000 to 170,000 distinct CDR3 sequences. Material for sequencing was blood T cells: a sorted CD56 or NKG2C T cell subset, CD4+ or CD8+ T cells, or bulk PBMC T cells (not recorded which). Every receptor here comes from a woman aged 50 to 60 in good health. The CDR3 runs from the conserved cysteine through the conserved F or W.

CDR3aa: CSVVLEVRRDYEQYF
v_gene: TRBV29-1
j_gene: TRBJ2-7

CDR3aa: CSAPIRAGGLVTGELFF
v_gene: TRBV20-1
j_gene: TRBJ2-2

CDR3aa: CASSQTGTSLVIDEQFF
v_gene: TRBV4-1
j_gene: TRBJ2-1

CDR3aa: CASSLTYNEQFF
v_gene: TRBV12-3/TRBV12-4
j_gene: TRBJ2-1

CDR3aa: CASSPTSPSPGTQYF
v_gene: TRBV12-3/TRBV12-4
j_gene: TRBJ2-3

CDR3aa: CASSFDRGLNEQFF
v_gene: TRBV5-1
j_gene: TRBJ2-1

CDR3aa: CSARDGYEQYF
v_gene: TRBV20-1
j_gene: TRBJ2-7

CDR3aa: CAWRSGGGTDTQYF
v_gene: TRBV30
j_gene: TRBJ2-3

CDR3aa: CASSLTSGRNEQFF
v_gene: TRBV28
j_gene: TRBJ2-1

CDR3aa: CASSFGALASYNEQFF
v_gene: TRBV12-3/TRBV12-4
j_gene: TRBJ2-1

CDR3aa: CASSYSTGGETQYF
v_gene: TRBV6-5
j_gene: TRBJ2-5

CDR3aa: CASSFNRAEQYF
v_gene: TRBV7-2
j_gene: TRBJ2-7

CDR3aa: CATLTGADSNQPQHF
v_gene: TRBV10-3
j_gene: TRBJ1-5

CDR3aa: CASSEQPGLAGSVFNEQFF
v_gene: TRBV27
j_gene: TRBJ2-1

CDR3aa: CASSQDPYTATYEQYF
v_gene: TRBV4-1
j_gene: TRBJ2-7

CDR3aa: CASHGPQGFSYNEQFF
v_gene: TRBV25-1
j_gene: TRBJ2-1

CDR3aa: CASSSISPSSYNEQFF
v_gene: TRBV5-1
j_gene: TRBJ2-1

CDR3aa: CASRGTSGKSYEQYF
v_gene: TRBV12-3/TRBV12-4
j_gene: TRBJ2-7

CDR3aa: CASSHVGQITGELFF
v_gene: TRBV4-1
j_gene: TRBJ2-2

CDR3aa: CASSSADRASDTYTF
v_gene: TRBV5-4
j_gene: TRBJ1-2

CDR3aa: CASSESGHTSPNEQFF
v_gene: TRBV6-4
j_gene: TRBJ2-1

CDR3aa: CASSDRGRDEQFF
v_gene: TRBV6-1
j_gene: TRBJ2-1

CDR3aa: CASSLVRQGDYEQYF
v_gene: TRBV12-3/TRBV12-4
j_gene: TRBJ2-7

CDR3aa: CASSQRIQVGTEAFF
v_gene: TRBV4-1
j_gene: TRBJ1-1